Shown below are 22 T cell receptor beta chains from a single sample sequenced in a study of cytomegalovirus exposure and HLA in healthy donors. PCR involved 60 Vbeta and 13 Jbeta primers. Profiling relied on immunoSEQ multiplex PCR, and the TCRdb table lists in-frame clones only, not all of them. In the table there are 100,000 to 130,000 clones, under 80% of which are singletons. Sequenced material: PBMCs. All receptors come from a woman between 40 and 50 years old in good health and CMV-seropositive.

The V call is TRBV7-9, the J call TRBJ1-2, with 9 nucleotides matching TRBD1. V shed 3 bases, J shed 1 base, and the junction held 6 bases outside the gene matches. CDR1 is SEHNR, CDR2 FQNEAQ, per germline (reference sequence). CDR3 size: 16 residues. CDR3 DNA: TGTGCCAGCAGCTTTCTAAAGGGACAGGGTAACTATGGCTACACCTTC. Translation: CASSFLKGQGNYGYTF.

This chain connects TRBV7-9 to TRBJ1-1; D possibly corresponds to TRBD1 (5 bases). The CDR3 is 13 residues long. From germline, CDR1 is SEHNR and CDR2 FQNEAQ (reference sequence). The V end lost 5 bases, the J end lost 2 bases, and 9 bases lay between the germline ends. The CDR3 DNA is TGTGCCAGCAGCATAGGACAAAACACTGAAGCTTTCTTT. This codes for CASSIGQNTEAFF. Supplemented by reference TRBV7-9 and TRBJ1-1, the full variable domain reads DTGVSQNPRHKITKRGQNVTFRCDPISEHNRLYWYRQTLGQGPEFLTYFQNEAQLEKSRLLSDRFSAERPKGSFSTLEIQRTEQGDSAMYLCASSIGQNTEAFFGQGTRLTVV.

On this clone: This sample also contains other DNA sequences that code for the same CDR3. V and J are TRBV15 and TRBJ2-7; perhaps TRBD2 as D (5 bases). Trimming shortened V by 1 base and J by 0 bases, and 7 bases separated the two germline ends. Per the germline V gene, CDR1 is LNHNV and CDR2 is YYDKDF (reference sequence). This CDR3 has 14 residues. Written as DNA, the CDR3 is TGTGCCACCAGCAGAGGGAGGAGCTCCTACGAGCAGTACTTC. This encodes CATSRGRSSYEQYF. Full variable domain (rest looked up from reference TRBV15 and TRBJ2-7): DAMVIQNPRYQVTQFGKPVTLSCSQTLNHNVMYWYQQKSSQAPKLLFHYYDKDFNNEADTPDNFQSRRPNTSFCFLDIRSPGLGDTAMYLCATSRGRSSYEQYFGPGTRLTVT.

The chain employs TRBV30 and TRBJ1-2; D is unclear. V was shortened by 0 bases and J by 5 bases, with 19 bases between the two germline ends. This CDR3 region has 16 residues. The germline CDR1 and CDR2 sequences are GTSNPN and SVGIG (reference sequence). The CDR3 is CAWSVNGGASLYGYTF. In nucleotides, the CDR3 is TGTGCCTGGAGTGTAAATGGTGGAGCTTCGCTTTATGGCTACACCTTC.

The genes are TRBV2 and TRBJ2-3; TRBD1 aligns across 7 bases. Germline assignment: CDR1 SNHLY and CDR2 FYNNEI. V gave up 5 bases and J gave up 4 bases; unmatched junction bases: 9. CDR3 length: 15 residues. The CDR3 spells CASSSGQTGADTQYF. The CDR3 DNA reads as TGTGCCAGCAGTTCGGGACAGACTGGGGCAGATACGCAGTATTTT.

CDR3: CAARTGTGGTGELFF. CDR3 coding DNA: TGCGCCGCTAGAACCGGGACAGGGGGCACCGGGGAGCTGTTTTTT. This chain uses TRBV5-1 with TRBJ2-2; 11 bases align to TRBD1. The V and J ends lost 10 bases and 4 bases, in that order; junction bases with no gene match: 9. There are 15 residues in the CDR3. Germline V gene sequence: CDR1 SGHRS, CDR2 YFSETQ.

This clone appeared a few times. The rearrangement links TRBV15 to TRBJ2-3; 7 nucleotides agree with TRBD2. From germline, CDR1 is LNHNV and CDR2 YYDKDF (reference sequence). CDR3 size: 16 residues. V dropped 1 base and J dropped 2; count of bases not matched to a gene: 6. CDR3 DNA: TGTGCCACCAGCAGAGGAAGCGGGGTGGCCACAGATACGCAGTATTTT. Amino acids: CATSRGSGVATDTQYF. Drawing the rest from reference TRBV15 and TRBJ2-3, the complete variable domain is DAMVIQNPRYQVTQFGKPVTLSCSQTLNHNVMYWYQQKSSQAPKLLFHYYDKDFNNEADTPDNFQSRRPNTSFCFLDIRSPGLGDTAMYLCATSRGSGVATDTQYFGPGTRLTVL.

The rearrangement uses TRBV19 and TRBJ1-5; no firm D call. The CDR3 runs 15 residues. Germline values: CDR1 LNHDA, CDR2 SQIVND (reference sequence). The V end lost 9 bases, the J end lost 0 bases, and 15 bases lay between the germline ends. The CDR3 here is CASTRGVNSNQPQHF. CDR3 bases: TGTGCCAGCACCCGTGGAGTTAATAGCAATCAGCCCCAGCATTTT.

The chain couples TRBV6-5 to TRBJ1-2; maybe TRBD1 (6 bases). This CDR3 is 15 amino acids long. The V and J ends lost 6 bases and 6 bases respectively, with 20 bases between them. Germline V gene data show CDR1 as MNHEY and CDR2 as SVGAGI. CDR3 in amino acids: CASRPTWDTFDGYTF. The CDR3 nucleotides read TGTGCCAGCAGACCGACTTGGGACACCTTCGATGGCTACACCTTC.

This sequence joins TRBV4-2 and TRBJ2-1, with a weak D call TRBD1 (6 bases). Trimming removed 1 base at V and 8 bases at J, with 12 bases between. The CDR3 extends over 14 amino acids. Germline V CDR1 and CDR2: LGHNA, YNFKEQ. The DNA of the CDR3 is TGTGCCAGCAGCCAAGCAGGGGCCCAGCATGAGCAGTTCTTC. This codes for CASSQAGAQHEQFF.

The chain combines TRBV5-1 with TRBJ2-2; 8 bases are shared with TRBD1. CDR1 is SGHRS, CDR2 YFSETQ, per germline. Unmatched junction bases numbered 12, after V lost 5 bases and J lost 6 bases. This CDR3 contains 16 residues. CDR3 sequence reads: CASSPGHAGGSGELFF. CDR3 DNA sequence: TGCGCCAGCAGTCCCGGACACGCAGGGGGCTCCGGGGAGCTGTTTTTT.

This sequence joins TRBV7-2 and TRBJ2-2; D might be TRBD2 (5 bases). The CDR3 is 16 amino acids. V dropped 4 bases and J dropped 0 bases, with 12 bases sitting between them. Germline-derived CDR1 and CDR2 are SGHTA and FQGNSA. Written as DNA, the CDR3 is TGTGCCAGCAGCTCCGAGCCGGGGACGAACACCGGGGAGCTGTTTTTT. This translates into CASSSEPGTNTGELFF.

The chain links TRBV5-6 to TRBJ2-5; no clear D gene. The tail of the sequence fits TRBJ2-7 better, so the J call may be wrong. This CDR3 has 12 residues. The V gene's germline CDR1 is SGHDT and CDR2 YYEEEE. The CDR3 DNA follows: TGTGCCAGCAGCTTCTCCTCCTACGAGCAGTACTTC. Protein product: CASSFSSYEQYF.

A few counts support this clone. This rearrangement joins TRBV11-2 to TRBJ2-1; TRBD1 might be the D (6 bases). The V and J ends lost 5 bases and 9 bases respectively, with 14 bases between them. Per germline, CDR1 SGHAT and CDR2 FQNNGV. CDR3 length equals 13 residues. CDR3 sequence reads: CASSPTTGSEQFF. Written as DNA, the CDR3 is TGTGCCAGCAGCCCTACTACAGGGTCTGAGCAGTTCTTC.

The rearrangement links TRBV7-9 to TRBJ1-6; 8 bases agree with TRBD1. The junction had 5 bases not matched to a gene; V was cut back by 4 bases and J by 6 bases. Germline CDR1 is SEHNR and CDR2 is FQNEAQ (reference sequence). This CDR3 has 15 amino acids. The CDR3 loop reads CASSSRQGTNSPLHF. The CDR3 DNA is TGTGCCAGCAGCTCCCGACAGGGGACTAATTCACCCCTCCACTTT.

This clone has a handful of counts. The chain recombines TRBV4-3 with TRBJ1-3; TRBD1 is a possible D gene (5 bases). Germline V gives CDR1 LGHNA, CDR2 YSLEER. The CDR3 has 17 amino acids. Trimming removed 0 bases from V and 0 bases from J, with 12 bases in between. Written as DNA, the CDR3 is TGCGCCAGCAGCCAAGAGGGGCCGCAGAGCTCTGGAAACACCATATATTTT. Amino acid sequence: CASSQEGPQSSGNTIYF.

CDR3 in DNA: TGTGCCAGCAGCTTGGTGCGGGGGGGCTACGAGCAGTACTTC. Protein: CASSLVRGGYEQYF. V gene TRBV5-6 combines with J gene TRBJ2-7; 9 nucleotides line up with TRBD2. V lost 0 bases to trimming and J lost 3 bases; unmatched junction nucleotides: 1. The germline V gene encodes CDR1 SGHDT and CDR2 YYEEEE. CDR3 size: 14 residues.

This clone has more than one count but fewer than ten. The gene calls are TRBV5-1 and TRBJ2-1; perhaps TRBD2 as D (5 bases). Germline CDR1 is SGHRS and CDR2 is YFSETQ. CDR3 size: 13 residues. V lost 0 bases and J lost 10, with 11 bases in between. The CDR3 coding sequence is TGCGCCAGCAGCTTGGGGAGCCCGGGGGAGCAGTTCTTC. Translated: CASSLGSPGEQFF.

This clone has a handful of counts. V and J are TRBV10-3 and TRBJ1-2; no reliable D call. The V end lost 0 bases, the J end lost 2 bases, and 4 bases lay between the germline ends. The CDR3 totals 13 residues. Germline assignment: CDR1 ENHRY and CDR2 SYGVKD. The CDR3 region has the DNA TGTGCCATCAGTGAGTCGAGCAACTATGGCTACACCTTC. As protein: CAISESSNYGYTF.

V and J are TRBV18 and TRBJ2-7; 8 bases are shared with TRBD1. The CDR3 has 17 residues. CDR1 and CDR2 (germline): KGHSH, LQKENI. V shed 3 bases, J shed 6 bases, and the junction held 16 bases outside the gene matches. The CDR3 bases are TGTGCCAGCTCACCCAACGAATTCCAGGGGGCGCCGGGCGAGCAGTACTTC. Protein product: CASSPNEFQGAPGEQYF.

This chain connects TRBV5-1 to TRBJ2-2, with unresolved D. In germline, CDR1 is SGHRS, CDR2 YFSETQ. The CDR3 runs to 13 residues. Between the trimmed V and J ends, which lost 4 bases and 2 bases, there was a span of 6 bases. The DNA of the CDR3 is TGCGCCAGCAGCGTTCATAACACCGGGGAGCTGTTTTTT. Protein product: CASSVHNTGELFF.

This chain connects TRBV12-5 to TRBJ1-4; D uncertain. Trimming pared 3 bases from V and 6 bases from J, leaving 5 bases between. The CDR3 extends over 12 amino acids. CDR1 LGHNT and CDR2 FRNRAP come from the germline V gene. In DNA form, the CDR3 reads TGTGCTAGTGGTTTCTCCGATGAAAAACTGTTTTTT. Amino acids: CASGFSDEKLFF.